This T cell receptor beta chain was obtained from a study of T and B cells in COVID-19 patients. Study information: Most recovered patients had mild to moderate COVID-19 treated as outpatients. Study conclusions and caveats: In COVID-19 patients, T cell receptor beta variable and joining gene use was reportedly strongly skewed.

This clonotype appeared a few times. The target antigen is unknown. Per germline, CDR1 DFQATT and CDR2 SNEGSKA (reference sequence). The CDR3 length is 15 residues. The V and J ends lost 3 bases and 2 bases respectively, with 14 bases between them. BIOMED2 TRB-A/B primer pools were used in multiplex TRB PCR. Using its own MiXCR run on the multiplex PCR reads, TCRdb lists one record per CDR3 protein. Of thousands of distinct CDR3 sequences listed, roughly 24% are singletons. Each TRB amplification used 250-500 ng of genomic DNA from blood. V gene TRBV20-1 combines with J gene TRBJ2-1; the D gene is possibly TRBD2 (6 bases). Material for sequencing was blood. This sequence was found in a human donor with active COVID-19. CDR3 in DNA: TGCAGTGCTAGTAAGGTGGGAGGTACCTACAATGAGCAGTTCTTC. This translates into CSASKVGGTYNEQFF.